The subject of this entry is one T cell receptor (beta chain). Its antigen is still unknown. Base qualities are not at hand, and no much larger clone is one base apart. The data were obtained in a study of PD-1 blockade in classical Hodgkin lymphoma (dated by TCRdb to 2018 to 2020). Regarding the research as a whole: Nivolumab dosing was 3 mg/kg intravenously every 2 weeks, continuing until either disease progression or unacceptable toxicity. A peripheral blood immune signature of response to PD-1 blockade in classical Hodgkin lymphoma was defined using TCR beta sequencing and CyTOF. Study-level results and caveats: The study was restricted to a single clinical trial cohort, and the causes of repertoire differences, possibly disease activity or prior therapy, were left undefined. CD4+ but not CD8+ TCR diversity rose significantly by C4D1 (p=0.0027 vs p=0.16), most apparent in complete responders (p=0.02). Baseline TCR diversity was reported to be lower in newly diagnosed patients than in healthy donors and to be lower still in relapsed/refractory patients. Among trial patients, those achieving complete response had baseline diversity similar to that of newly diagnosed patients, while diversity was significantly lower in partial responders and progressors. Diversity was lower in patients who began nivolumab less than 1 year after ASCT, so these patients were left out of later analyses to avoid confounding by immune reconstitution.

V drops 3 bases and J drops 7 bases, leaving 16 bases in between. From the cysteine up to the phenylalanine, the CDR3 has a length of 14 residues. The only DNA kept is the CDR3, 42 bases in frame from the first base. CDR1 and CDR2 are read off the germline V gene (reference sequence) as LNHDA and SQIVND. The Qiagen DNeasy kit was used to extract genomic DNA both from unsorted PBMCs and from the negatively selected CD4+ and CD8+ fractions. Using primers that anneal to V and J segments, immunoSEQ multiplex PCR amplified the TCR beta CDR3 regions. Amplification bias was minimized using a synthetic immune receptor repertoire, and residual bias was removed computationally after sequencing. Processing in the source paper ran as follows. Custom Python scripts were used to quantify repertoire diversity as the Shannon entropy index. Unsorted, CD4+ and CD8+ repertoires were examined separately, except in combined analyses, for which CD4+ and CD8+ sequences were merged in silico. A clone counted as expanded when the clone's frequency after treatment rose at least 2-fold relative to C1D1, and clones undetected at baseline were given a pseudocount of 0.5. Singleton clones were defined as clones with 0 or 1 copy at C1D1, and non-singleton clones were defined as clones with 2 or more copies. By matching protein sequences in sorted samples from the same patient, clones expanded in unsorted samples were annotated as CD4+, CD8+ or unknown. Wilcoxon tests on paired samples were used to test changes in diversity from C1D1 to C4D1. Here the immuneACCESS table is served through TCRdb, limited to in-frame sequences with V and J called. Missing clones are a known gap in these copies; in checked studies unresolved V genes cover under half, and the rest lacks a known reason. For V, J and clone size, that table is used; D and trimming come from the DNA. A total of 25,000 to 35,000 clones appear in this sample, roughly 75% of them only once. The biggest ten clones account for about 16% of the sample.

What the time point label conveys for this sample: cycle 4 day 1 (C4D1), after 6 weeks of nivolumab. All trial patients had relapsed after autologous stem cell transplantation, with cohorts A, B and C differing in prior brentuximab vedotin exposure. The trial cohort included 55 to 65 patients with relapsed/refractory classical Hodgkin lymphoma, and each patient had a best overall response of complete response, partial response or progressive disease. Trial patients were treated with single-agent nivolumab in the multi-cohort phase II CheckMate 205 trial. Best overall response was determined by an independent review committee according to the 2007 International Working Group response criteria. Trial PBMCs were collected just before the start of nivolumab (C1D1) and during therapy at cycle 2 day 1 and cycle 4 day 1. Peripheral blood was collected in 8 mL Vacutainer Cell Preparation Tubes, from which PBMCs were isolated by centrifugation and then cryopreserved.

This chain joins TRBV19 to TRBJ2-7; the D segment could be TRBD2, given 6 matching bases. This material consisted of peripheral blood mononuclear cells (PBMCs), taken before the fourth cycle of nivolumab. The clonotype comes from a human donor with classical Hodgkin lymphoma. Here the CDR3 is given as CASSIGERAGEQYF. The DNA is as follows: TGTGCCAGTAGTATCGGCGAGCGGGCAGGGGAGCAGTACTTC.